The rows below give T cell receptor beta chains drawn from one sample of a study of shared clonotypes between healthy human individuals. Data came from immunoSEQ multiplex PCR; TCRdb stores just in-frame clones and leaves some out. The table has a few million clones, just over 90% seen once. Sequenced: naive CD4+ T cells sorted from blood. The receptors were sampled from a man aged 18 to 29 in good health. Each CDR3 is given with its conserved first and last residue. The D gene is left open where the match is weak. Size is omitted from some rows. Given values are once, few, many or a class for expanded clones.

DNA	CDR3	J	D	V	size
TGTGCCAGCTCACTGGCGGGGGCCTACGAGCAGTACTTC	CASSLAGAYEQYF	TRBJ2-7	TRBD2	TRBV18	.
TGTGCCAGCAGTTCACGACAGGAGGGTTTTGAAAAACTGTTTTTT	CASSSRQEGFEKLFF	TRBJ1-4	.	TRBV7-6	.
TGTGCCACCAGCAGAGATCTCGCAGGGGATGCGGCCAAAAACATTCAGTACTTC	CATSRDLAGDAAKNIQYF	TRBJ2-4	.	TRBV15	.
TGTGCGGTGGTTTGGAGTAGCAATCAGCCCCAGCATTTT	CAVVWSSNQPQHF	TRBJ1-5	.	TRBV19	.
TGTGCCAGCAGCTTGATCGGGGGACAATCACCCCTCCACTTT	CASSLIGGQSPLHF	TRBJ1-6	.	TRBV5-8	.
TGTGCCAGCAGCCGCAGTGACGGATACCAAGAGACCCAGTACTTC	CASSRSDGYQETQYF	TRBJ2-5	.	TRBV11-2	.
TGTGCAAGTCGCTCAGATTCAGGGAGGGGACGCAATCAGCCCCAGCATTTT	CASRSDSGRGRNQPQHF	TRBJ1-5	.	TRBV12-2	.
TGCGCCAGCGCACGACTAGATGAAGGGACCCAGTACTTC	CASARLDEGTQYF	TRBJ2-5	.	TRBV4-1	.
TGTGCCAGCAGTGGCAGCCTCAGTGGGATCCCTGAAGCTTTCTTT	CASSGSLSGIPEAFF	TRBJ1-1	.	TRBV6-6	.
TGTGCCAGCAGCTTGATCGGCCAATCGTACTATGGCTACACCTTC	CASSLIGQSYYGYTF	TRBJ1-2	.	TRBV5-6	.
TGTGCCAGCAGTTTCGGACAGGGGGGAGGTGGCTACACCTTC	CASSFGQGGGGYTF	TRBJ1-2	TRBD1	TRBV28	few
TGTGCCAGGGACCAGTCCCGACAGGGGGCTTCGAATACGCAGTATTTT	CARDQSRQGASNTQYF	TRBJ2-3	TRBD1	TRBV27	.
TGTGCCAGCAGCCTCACAGGGATTGGAAACATTCAGTACTTC	CASSLTGIGNIQYF	TRBJ2-4	.	TRBV12-1	.
TGTGCCAGCAGCTTAGTGTATGCCAATGAGCAGTTCTTC	CASSLVYANEQFF	TRBJ2-1	.	TRBV11-2	.
TGTGCCAGCAGTGGCCGACAAGCGGGGGGTGCGGATACGCAGTATTTT	CASSGRQAGGADTQYF	TRBJ2-3	TRBD2	TRBV25-1	.
TGTGCCTGGAGTGTTGGAGGGGAGGGTGAAAAACTGTTTTTT	CAWSVGGEGEKLFF	TRBJ1-4	.	TRBV30	.